The clone carrying this T cell receptor (beta chain) was picked up many times. This entry belongs to a study of T cells in Graves' hyperthyroidism and ophthalmopathy. Inclusion characteristics of ophthalmopathy patients comprised a Clinical Activity Score of at least 3, a NOSPECS grade of at least 4, and duration under 3 months. Germline assignment: CDR1 SGHAT and CDR2 FQNNGV. There are 15 residues in the CDR3. V was trimmed by 1 base and J by 2 bases, leaving 11 bases between them. TCR beta CDR3 sequences were amplified from RNA transcripts. During a first-round RT-PCR of the TCR CDR3, the HTBI primer set was used. One entry per CDR3 protein results from TCRdb running MiXCR on the multiplex PCR reads. The profile shows under 600,000 distinct CDR3 sequences, around 16% of them singletons.

The sequence came from a woman aged 40 to 55 with Graves' ophthalmopathy. The genes are TRBV11-2 and TRBJ2-5; D is uncertain. Sequencing was carried out using blood. DNA for the CDR3: TGTGCCAGCAGCTTAGGACCAATATATCAAGAGACCCAGTACTTC. Translation gives CASSLGPIYQETQYF.